This entry lists 21 T cell receptor beta chains sequenced from one sample in a study of CD8 T cells in ankylosing spondylitis (dated by TCRdb to the late 2010s). Library preparation used 5' RACE. Data came from an Illumina HiSeq 2500. Using fastp trimming at Q25 and MiXCR clonotype assembly, TCRdb reanalyzed the public sequencing data and kept in-frame beta chains. Rows matching on CDR3 protein sequence are summarized as one entry with the most common DNA and genes. This sample gives roughly 230,000 distinct CDR3 sequences in total; 15% to 20% of them show up just once. The ten top clones hold 25% to 40% of the sample. The sequenced sample consisted of blood, either unsorted or a sorted T cell fraction (not recorded which). These receptors were taken from a male donor with ankylosing spondylitis or in good health (not recorded which).

The chain has TRBV12-3 or TRBV12-4 and TRBJ2-7; 8 positions agree with TRBD1. CDR3 length equals 15 residues. V shed 6 bases, J shed 1 base, and the junction held 8 bases outside the gene matches. This chain's CDR3 is CASSEVGQDSYEQYF. CDR3 coding DNA: TGTGCCAGCAGCGAGGTGGGACAGGATTCCTACGAGCAGTACTTC.

This clonotype appeared a few times. This sequence joins TRBV10-3 and TRBJ2-2; D possibly matches TRBD1 or TRBD2 (5 bases each). The CDR3 contains 18 residues. V was trimmed by 0 bases and J by 0 bases, leaving 14 bases between them. CDR1 is ENHRY, CDR2 SYGVKD, per germline. CDR3 residues: CAISESLDGAANTGELFF. The CDR3 DNA reads as TGTGCCATCAGTGAGTCATTGGACGGGGCCGCGAACACCGGGGAGCTGTTTTTT.

This clonotype turned up a few times. The genes are TRBV29-1 and TRBJ2-7; TRBD2 might be the D (5 bases). There are 13 residues in the CDR3. V lost 6 bases, J lost 6 bases, and 18 bases lay in between. Germline lookup yields CDR1 SQVTM and CDR2 ANQGSEA. CDR3 loop: CSVAFGVFGEQYF. The CDR3 bases are TGCAGCGTCGCCTTCGGGGTTTTCGGCGAGCAGTACTTC.

The V call is TRBV2, the J call TRBJ1-1, with unresolved D. The CDR3 runs 14 residues. V was clipped by 2 bases and J by 6 bases, with 13 bases between them. The germline V gene encodes CDR1 SNHLY and CDR2 FYNNEI. DNA of the CDR3: TGTGCCAGCAGTGAAACCGGGGAGTTCGCTGAAGCTTTCTTT. Amino acid sequence: CASSETGEFAEAFF. Full variable domain (outside the CDR3, taken from reference TRBV2 and TRBJ1-1): EPEVTQTPSHQVTQMGQEVILRCVPISNHLYFYWYRQILGQKVEFLVSFYNNEISEKSEIFDDQFSVERPDGSNFTLKIRSTKLEDSAMYFCASSETGEFAEAFFGQGTRLTVV.

This chain connects TRBV3-1 to TRBJ2-3; the match to TRBD2 covers 8 bases. In germline, CDR1 is LGHDT, CDR2 YNNKEL (reference sequence). The CDR3 is 18 amino acids. The trim removed 4 bases at V and 2 bases at J, leaving 14 bases unmatched. For the CDR3, the DNA is TGTGCCAGCAGCCCCCATTACCGACTAGCGCGCTCCACAGATACGCAGTATTTT. Its protein product is CASSPHYRLARSTDTQYF.

This clonotype was seen only a few times. This chain joins TRBV20-1 and TRBJ2-7; D is possibly TRBD1 (6 bases). Trimming took off 0 bases at V and 6 bases at J, with 15 bases between the two ends. The CDR3 runs to 14 residues. Per germline, CDR1 DFQATT and CDR2 SNEGSKA (reference sequence). The CDR3 DNA sequence: TGCAGTGCTAGAGATTTTGCAGGGGTGATCGAGCAGTACTTC. Amino acids: CSARDFAGVIEQYF.

This clonotype has only a few counts. The chain combines TRBV12-3 or TRBV12-4 with TRBJ2-7; D not resolved. The CDR3 has 12 amino acids. V lost 0 bases to trimming and J lost 4 bases, with 4 bases between them. CDR3 residues: CASSLALYEQYF. In DNA, the CDR3 is TGTGCCAGCAGTTTAGCATTATACGAGCAGTACTTC.

The chain is built from TRBV6-5 and TRBJ2-5; TRBD2 agrees at 11 bases. The CDR3 is made up of 17 amino acids. J was trimmed by 0 bases and V by 2 bases; bases with no gene match: 5. Looked up from germline, CDR1 is MNHEY and CDR2 is SVGAGI. CDR3 DNA sequence: TGTGCCAGCAGTTACGGCGGGACTAGCGGATACCAAGAGACCCAGTACTTC. Encoded protein: CASSYGGTSGYQETQYF.

This clonotype was counted between two and nine times. The chain carries TRBV29-1 and TRBJ2-1; 10 bases align to TRBD2. Germline CDR1 is SQVTM and CDR2 is ANQGSEA. The ends lost 2 bases at V and 10 bases at J; junction bases unmatched: 8. The CDR3 is 14 amino acids. The CDR3 DNA sequence: TGCAGCGTTGAATTGTCTAGCGGGAGATTCGAGCAGTTCTTC. Its protein product is CSVELSSGRFEQFF.

This clonotype has just a few counts. The chain has TRBV4-2 and TRBJ2-1, with 7 positions matching TRBD2. CDR1 LGHNA and CDR2 YNFKEQ come from the germline V gene. The CDR3 runs to 16 residues. The V and J ends lost 1 base and 5 bases, in that order; junction bases with no gene match: 8. The CDR3 reads CASSQVLAEHDNEQFF. CDR3 sequence (DNA): TGTGCCAGCAGCCAAGTCCTAGCGGAGCATGACAATGAGCAGTTCTTC.

The rearrangement links TRBV6-5 to TRBJ1-1, with TRBD1 matching over 8 bases. Trimming at V came to 7 bases and at J to 6 bases, leaving 4 bases not matched to a gene. Germline CDR1 is MNHEY and CDR2 is SVGAGI. The CDR3 length is 12 residues. DNA for the CDR3: TGTGCCAGCACCAAGACAGGGGCTGAAGCTTTCTTT. Translation gives CASTKTGAEAFF.

A single count supports this clonotype. The gene calls are TRBV7-2 and TRBJ2-7; D uncertain. Germline values: CDR1 SGHTA, CDR2 FQGNSA. V was shortened by 1 base and J by 6 bases, with 10 bases between the two germline ends. The CDR3 is 13 amino acids. The CDR3 sequence: CASSLGGSREQYF. The DNA for the CDR3 is TGTGCCAGCAGCTTAGGCGGTAGCCGCGAGCAGTACTTC. Variable domain in full (rest from reference TRBV7-2 and TRBJ2-7): GAGVSQSPSNKVTEKGKDVELRCDPISGHTALYWYRQSLGQGLEFLIYFQGNSAPDKSGLPSDRFSAERTGGSVSTLTIQRTQQEDSAVYLCASSLGGSREQYFGPGTRLTVT.

This clonotype was seen more than once but under ten times. V gene TRBV7-8 combines with J gene TRBJ1-3; the D is unclear. V was trimmed by 5 bases and J by 0 bases, leaving 14 bases between them. The CDR3 covers 16 residues. The germline V gene encodes CDR1 SGHVS and CDR2 FQNEAQ. CDR3 coding DNA: TGTGCCAGCAGCGAACATGCAACAGTCTCTGGAAACACCATATATTTT. Translation: CASSEHATVSGNTIYF.

This clonotype occurred a few times. The V call is TRBV20-1, the J call TRBJ2-2, with TRBD2 matching 7 bases. Germline CDR1 DFQATT, CDR2 SNEGSKA (reference sequence). This CDR3 contains 13 residues. The ends lost 5 bases at V and 4 bases at J; junction bases unmatched: 4. CDR3 amino acids: CSALGGSTGELFF. The CDR3 DNA is TGCAGTGCTTTGGGGGGGAGCACCGGGGAGCTGTTTTTT.

The chain links TRBV7-9 to TRBJ2-7; D is undetermined. Germline loops: CDR1 SEHNR, CDR2 FQNEAQ (reference sequence). The CDR3 extends over 15 amino acids. Trimming cost V 2 bases and J 3 bases, with 14 bases left between them. The DNA for the CDR3 is TGTGCCAGCAGCTTAAGTATCGGTGTGGGCTACGAGCAGTACTTC. It specifies CASSLSIGVGYEQYF.

This chain connects TRBV4-1 to TRBJ2-3, with 9 bases identical to TRBD1. The J segment lost 4 bases and the V segment lost 2 bases, leaving 7 bases of the junction unmatched. The CDR3 extends over 16 amino acids. Per the germline V gene, CDR1 is MGHRA and CDR2 is YSYEKL. Here the CDR3 reads CASSQRATGGADTQYF. The CDR3 nucleotides read TGCGCCAGCAGCCAAAGGGCTACAGGGGGCGCAGATACGCAGTATTTT.

This clonotype was seen more than once but under ten times. V usage is TRBV7-3 and J usage is TRBJ1-1; 8 bases are shared with TRBD1. V was clipped by 4 bases and J by 4 bases; unmatched bases: 5. The CDR3 is 14 amino acids. Per germline, CDR1 SGHTA and CDR2 FQGTGA. The CDR3 sequence is CASSSQGGGTEAFF. The CDR3 DNA sequence: TGTGCCAGCAGCTCACAGGGGGGAGGCACTGAAGCTTTCTTT.

This clonotype was counted ten times or more. The chain links TRBV5-1 to TRBJ2-2; 7 nucleotides align to TRBD2. Trimming removed 2 bases from V and 2 bases from J; junction bases left unmatched: 6. Germline assignment: CDR1 SGHRS and CDR2 YFSETQ. This CDR3 comprises 16 residues. Here the CDR3 DNA reads TGCGCCAGCAGCTTCTATTCTAGCGGAAACACCGGGGAGCTGTTTTTT. It is translated as CASSFYSSGNTGELFF.

This clonotype was observed a few times. The chain employs TRBV4-1 and TRBJ2-1, with a tentative D call TRBD1 (5 bases). Per the germline V gene, CDR1 is MGHRA and CDR2 is YSYEKL. Trimming shortened V by 1 base and J by 9 bases, and 10 bases separated the two germline ends. This CDR3 is built from 13 residues. CDR3 sequence (DNA): TGCGCCAGCAGCCAAGTACAGGACGGTGAGCAGTTCTTC. Translating gives CASSQVQDGEQFF.

The genes are TRBV12-3 or TRBV12-4 and TRBJ2-3; D is tentatively TRBD1 or TRBD2 (6 bases each). Trimming took off 5 bases at V and 6 bases at J, with 9 bases between the two ends. This CDR3 has 12 amino acids. CDR3 loop: CASSPGGDTQYF. As DNA, the CDR3 is TGTGCCAGCAGTCCCGGGGGCGATACGCAGTATTTT.

This clonotype turned up a few times. The gene calls are TRBV19 and TRBJ2-2; maybe TRBD2 (6 bases). Germline assignment: CDR1 LNHDA and CDR2 SQIVND (reference sequence). The CDR3 loop spans 14 amino acids. V was shortened by 4 bases and J by 1 base, with 7 bases between the two germline ends. The CDR3 sequence is CASSTGGNTGELFF. DNA for the CDR3: TGTGCCAGTAGTACCGGGGGGAACACCGGGGAGCTGTTTTTT.